This T cell receptor (beta chain) was identified in a study of blood T cells in healthy people across ages. General study results and limits: Long-lived and aged donors differed, with more naive CD4+ cells and higher diversity in the long-lived.

Primers used in a second PCR of about 6 to 11 cycles were a sample-barcoded 5' primer and a J-beta primer mix. TCRdb used MiXCR to reprocess the 5' RACE reads, holding one entry per CDR3 protein. Here the sample spans approximately 810,000 distinct CDR3 sequences, around 30% being singletons. Each sample used at least 6.5 million PBMCs. The CDR3 is 18 amino acids. V trimming: 0 bases; J trimming: 7 bases; junction bases outside the gene matches: 14. CDR1 is MGHRA and CDR2 is YSYEKL in the germline V gene. This clonotype was detected a few times. The antigen remains undetermined. V and J are TRBV4-1 and TRBJ2-7, with 11 positions matching TRBD2. This TCR derives from an elderly woman in good health. Sequenced input: blood. CDR3 in DNA: TGCGCCAGCAGCCAAGATCCTAGCGGGGGGTCCCTCTACAATGAGCAGTACTTC. Translating gives CASSQDPSGGSLYNEQYF.